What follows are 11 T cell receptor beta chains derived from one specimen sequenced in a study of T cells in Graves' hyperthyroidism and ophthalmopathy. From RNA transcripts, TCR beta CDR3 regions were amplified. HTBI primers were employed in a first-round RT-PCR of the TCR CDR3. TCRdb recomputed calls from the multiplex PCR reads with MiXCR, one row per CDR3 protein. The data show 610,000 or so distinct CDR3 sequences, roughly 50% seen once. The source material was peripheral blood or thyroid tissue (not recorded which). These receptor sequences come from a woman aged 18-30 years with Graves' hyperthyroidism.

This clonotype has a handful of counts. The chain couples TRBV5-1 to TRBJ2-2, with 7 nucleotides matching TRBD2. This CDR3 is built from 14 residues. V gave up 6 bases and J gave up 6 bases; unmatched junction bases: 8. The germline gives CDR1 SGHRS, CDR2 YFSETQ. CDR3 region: CASKKSRGSGELFF. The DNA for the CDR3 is TGCGCCAGCAAGAAATCGCGGGGGTCCGGGGAGCTGTTTTTT.

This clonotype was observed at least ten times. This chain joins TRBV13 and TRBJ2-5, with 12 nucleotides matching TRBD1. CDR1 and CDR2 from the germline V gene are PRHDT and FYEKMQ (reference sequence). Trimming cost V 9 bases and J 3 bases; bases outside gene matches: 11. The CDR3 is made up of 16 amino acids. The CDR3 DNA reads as TGTGCCAGAACCCCGGGACAGGGGGCGCGAAAAGAGACCCAGTACTTC. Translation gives CARTPGQGARKETQYF. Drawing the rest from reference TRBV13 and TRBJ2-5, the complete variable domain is AAGVIQSPRHLIKEKRETATLKCYPIPRHDTVYWYQQGPGQDPQFLISFYEKMQSDKGSIPDRFSAQQFSDYHSELNMSSLELGDSALYFCARTPGQGARKETQYFGPGTRLLVL.

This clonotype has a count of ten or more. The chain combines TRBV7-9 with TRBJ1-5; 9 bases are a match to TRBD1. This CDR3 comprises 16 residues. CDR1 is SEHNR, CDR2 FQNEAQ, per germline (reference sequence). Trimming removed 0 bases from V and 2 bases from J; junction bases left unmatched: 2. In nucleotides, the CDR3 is TGTGCCAGCAGCTTAGCGACAGGGGGAGGCAATCAGCCCCAGCATTTT. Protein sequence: CASSLATGGGNQPQHF.

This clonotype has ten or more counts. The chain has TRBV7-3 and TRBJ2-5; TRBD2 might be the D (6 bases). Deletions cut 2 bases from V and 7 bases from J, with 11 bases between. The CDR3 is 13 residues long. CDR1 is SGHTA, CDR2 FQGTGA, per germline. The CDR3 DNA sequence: TGTGCCAGCAGCTTAGGCCTGGAGGGGACCCAGTACTTC. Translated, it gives CASSLGLEGTQYF.

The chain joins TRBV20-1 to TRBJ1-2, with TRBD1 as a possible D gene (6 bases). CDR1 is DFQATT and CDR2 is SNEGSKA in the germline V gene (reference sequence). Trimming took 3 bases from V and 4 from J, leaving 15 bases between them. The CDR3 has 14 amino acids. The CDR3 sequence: CSARPGQTFYGYTF. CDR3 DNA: TGCAGTGCTAGGCCTGGACAGACCTTCTATGGCTACACCTTC.

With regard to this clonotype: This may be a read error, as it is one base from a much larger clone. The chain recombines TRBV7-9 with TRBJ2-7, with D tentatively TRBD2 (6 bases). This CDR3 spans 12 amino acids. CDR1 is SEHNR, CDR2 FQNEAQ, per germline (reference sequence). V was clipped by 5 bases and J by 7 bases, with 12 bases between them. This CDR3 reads CASSQSRGEQYF. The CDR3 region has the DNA TGTGCCAGCAGCCAATCACGGGGGGAGCAGTACTTC. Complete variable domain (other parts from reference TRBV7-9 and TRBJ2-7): DTGVSQNPRHKITKRGQNVTFRCDPISEHNRLYWYRQTLGQGPEFLTYFQNEAQLEKSRLLSDRFSAERPKGSFSTLEIQRTEQGDSAMYLCASSQSRGEQYFGPGTRLTVT.

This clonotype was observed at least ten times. The CDR3 loop is CASSVHQVGATNEKLFF. The DNA of the CDR3 is TGTGCCAGCAGCGTCCACCAGGTGGGCGCAACTAATGAAAAACTGTTTTTT. The genes are TRBV7-2 and TRBJ1-4; D gene uncertain. CDR1 is SGHTA and CDR2 is FQGNSA in the germline V gene. V was shortened by 5 bases and J by 0 bases, with 16 bases between the two germline ends. CDR3 length: 17 residues.

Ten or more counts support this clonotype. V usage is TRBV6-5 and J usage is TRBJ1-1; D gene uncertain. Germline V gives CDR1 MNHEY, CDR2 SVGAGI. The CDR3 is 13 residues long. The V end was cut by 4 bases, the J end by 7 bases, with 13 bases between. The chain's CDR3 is CASSSEDLFEAFF. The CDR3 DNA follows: TGTGCCAGCAGTTCTGAGGACCTATTTGAAGCTTTCTTT.

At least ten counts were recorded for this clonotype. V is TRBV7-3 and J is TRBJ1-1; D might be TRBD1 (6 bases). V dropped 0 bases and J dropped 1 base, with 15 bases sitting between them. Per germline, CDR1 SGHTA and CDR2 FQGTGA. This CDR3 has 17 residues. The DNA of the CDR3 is TGTGCCAGCAGCTTAACTTCTTTGGGACATCCGAACACTGAAGCTTTCTTT. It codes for CASSLTSLGHPNTEAFF. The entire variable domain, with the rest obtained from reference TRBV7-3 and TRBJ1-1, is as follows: GAGVSQTPSNKVTEKGKYVELRCDPISGHTALYWYRQSLGQGPEFLIYFQGTGAADDSGLPNDRFFAVRPEGSVSTLKIQRTERGDSAVYLCASSLTSLGHPNTEAFFGQGTRLTVV.

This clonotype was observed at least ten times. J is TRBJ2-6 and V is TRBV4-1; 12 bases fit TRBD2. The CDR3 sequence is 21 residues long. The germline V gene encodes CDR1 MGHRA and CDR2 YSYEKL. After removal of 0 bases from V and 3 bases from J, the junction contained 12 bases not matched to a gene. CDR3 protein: CASSQDLRKLAGGFGANVLTF. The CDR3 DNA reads TGCGCCAGCAGCCAAGATTTGAGGAAACTAGCGGGAGGTTTTGGGGCCAACGTCCTGACTTTC.

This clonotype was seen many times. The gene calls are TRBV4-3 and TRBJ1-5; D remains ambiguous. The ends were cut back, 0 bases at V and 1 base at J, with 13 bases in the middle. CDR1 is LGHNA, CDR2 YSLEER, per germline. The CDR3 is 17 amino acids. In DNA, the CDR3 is TGCGCCAGCAGCCAAGACCATTCGGGCAGGAGCAATCAGCCCCAGCATTTT. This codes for CASSQDHSGRSNQPQHF.